The 21 T cell receptor beta chains in this list originate from one sample, sequenced in a study of blood T cell repertoires in COVID-19. Clones were read by immunoSEQ multiplex PCR, and TCRdb kept only the in-frame ones, dropping some. The repertoire has 330,000 or so clones, approximately 92% of them found once; the top ten carry less than 20%. What was sequenced was PBMCs or T cells enriched from blood (not recorded which). Receptors originate from a woman aged 30 to 39 who had recovered from COVID-19.

This sequence joins TRBV6-5 and TRBJ1-5; D remains ambiguous. V was cut by 4 bases and J by 12 bases, with 19 bases left in between. Germline V gene data show CDR1 as MNHEY and CDR2 as SVGAGI. The CDR3 runs 14 residues. The CDR3 is CASSSRGVGLGQHF. In DNA form, the CDR3 reads TGTGCCAGCAGTTCACGCGGGGTTGGGTTGGGCCAGCATTTT.

The gene calls are TRBV29-1 and TRBJ1-3, with D unclear. Trimming shortened V by 7 bases and J by 4 bases, and 14 bases separated the two germline ends. The length of the CDR3 is 13 residues. Looked up from germline, CDR1 is SQVTM and CDR2 is ANQGSEA. Here the CDR3 DNA reads TGCAGCGCCGGGGAAGCGTGGGGAAACACCATATATTTT. Translated: CSAGEAWGNTIYF.

This rearrangement joins TRBV27 to TRBJ2-5; D is unresolved. Germline CDR1 MNHEY, CDR2 SMNVEV (reference sequence). This CDR3 spans 14 amino acids. Trimming stripped 6 bases from V and 5 bases from J, with 16 bases between. The DNA of the CDR3 is TGTGCCAGCAGCATTTCCAACAGTCCCGAGACCCAGTACTTC. The encoded protein is CASSISNSPETQYF.

This chain links TRBV29-1 with TRBJ1-2, with 7 bases that match TRBD1. The length of the CDR3 is 15 residues. Germline CDR1 and CDR2: SQVTM and ANQGSEA. V was clipped by 2 bases and J by 4 bases; unmatched bases: 10. The CDR3 DNA follows: TGCAGCGTTGAATCTAAGTCGACAGGGCTCTATGGCTACACCTTC. The encoded protein is CSVESKSTGLYGYTF.

This clone has only one observation. J is TRBJ2-3 and V is TRBV19; TRBD2 matches at 7 bases. The V and J ends lost 5 bases and 4 bases, in that order; junction bases with no gene match: 12. The CDR3 covers 16 residues. From germline, CDR1 is LNHDA and CDR2 SQIVND (reference sequence). The CDR3, as DNA: TGTGCCAGTAGTCCTATCAGCGGGAAGTGGGCAGATACGCAGTATTTT. Translation gives CASSPISGKWADTQYF.

The chain combines TRBV5-6 with TRBJ1-4; D remains ambiguous. V was pared by 4 bases and J by 2 bases, with 9 bases between. The CDR3 consists of 14 residues. Germline CDR1 reads SGHDT; CDR2 reads YYEEEE. CDR3 in amino acids: CASSSVVTNEKLFF. CDR3 nucleotide sequence: TGTGCCAGCAGCAGCGTCGTCACTAATGAAAAACTGTTTTTT.

The gene calls are TRBV11-2 and TRBJ2-5; the match to TRBD2 covers 12 bases. V dropped 3 bases and J dropped 5; count of bases not matched to a gene: 4. This CDR3 region has 15 residues. Germline lookup yields CDR1 SGHAT and CDR2 FQNNGV. CDR3 sequence reads: CASSLELAGGETQYF. In DNA, the CDR3 is TGTGCCAGCAGCTTGGAGCTAGCGGGGGGGGAGACCCAGTACTTC.

The chain joins TRBV7-9 to TRBJ2-1; D call uncertain. Per the germline V gene, CDR1 is SEHNR and CDR2 is FQNEAQ (reference sequence). The CDR3 length is 15 residues. Trimming removed 1 base from V and 0 bases from J, with 7 bases in between. The CDR3 sequence is CASSLGSSSYNEQFF. In nucleotides, the CDR3 is TGTGCCAGCAGCTTAGGGAGCAGCTCCTACAATGAGCAGTTCTTC.

The chain links TRBV29-1 to TRBJ2-3; D gene uncertain. Germline V gene lookup returns CDR1 SQVTM and CDR2 ANQGSEA. Trimming cost V 4 bases and J 2 bases, with 7 bases left between them. The CDR3 has 12 amino acids. The CDR3 sequence is CSVGSVTDTQYF. The CDR3 DNA follows: TGCAGCGTTGGCAGCGTCACAGATACGCAGTATTTT.

In DNA, the CDR3 is TGCGCCAGCAGCCTCCCAGACTCTGGGGCCAACGTCCTGACTTTC. This sequence encodes CASSLPDSGANVLTF. The genes are TRBV5-1 and TRBJ2-6; D ambiguous. Germline loops: CDR1 SGHRS, CDR2 YFSETQ. Trimming shortened V by 4 bases and J by 0 bases, and 8 bases separated the two germline ends. The CDR3 totals 15 residues.

The J gene is TRBJ1-3, the V gene TRBV7-2, with 10 bases matching TRBD1. V trimming: 3 bases; J trimming: 8 bases; junction bases outside the gene matches: 1. Germline CDR1 and CDR2: SGHTA and FQGNSA. CDR3 length equals 13 residues. CDR3 residues: CASSFGQGDTIYF. The CDR3, as DNA: TGTGCCAGCAGCTTTGGACAGGGGGACACCATATATTTT.

This clone was seen more than once but under ten times. This rearrangement joins TRBV7-9 to TRBJ1-1; 9 bases agree with TRBD1. CDR1 is SEHNR and CDR2 is FQNEAQ in the germline V gene (reference sequence). CDR3 length equals 15 residues. With 6 bases clipped from V and 0 bases from J, the junction kept 5 bases outside the gene matches. CDR3 sequence reads: CASRGTGGMNTEAFF. CDR3 nucleotide sequence: TGTGCCAGCAGGGGAACAGGGGGCATGAACACTGAAGCTTTCTTT.

This chain joins TRBV5-1 and TRBJ2-2; tentative D call: TRBD1 (5 bases). Trimming stripped 0 bases from V and 1 base from J, with 13 bases between. The CDR3 is made up of 17 amino acids. Germline lookup yields CDR1 SGHRS and CDR2 YFSETQ. As DNA, the CDR3 is TGCGCCAGCAGCTTGGCCGCCCGGACACGGAACACCGGGGAGCTGTTTTTT. Translation: CASSLAARTRNTGELFF.

This clone showed up just once. The chain joins TRBV28 to TRBJ1-5; TRBD1 matches at 7 bases. CDR1 is MDHEN and CDR2 is SYDVKM in the germline V gene. The CDR3 length is 21 residues. The trim removed 4 bases at V and 2 bases at J, leaving 23 bases unmatched. The CDR3 is CASSSPVIGRGRPARNQPQHF. CDR3 coding DNA: TGTGCCAGCAGTTCACCAGTAATAGGTAGGGGGCGACCCGCTCGCAATCAGCCCCAGCATTTT.

This chain joins TRBV28 and TRBJ1-1; 10 bases are a match to TRBD1. V lost 6 bases to trimming and J lost 2 bases; unmatched junction nucleotides: 9. The CDR3 has 16 amino acids. The germline V gene has CDR1 MDHEN and CDR2 SYDVKM. The chain's CDR3 is CASSVRQGAFNTEAFF. The CDR3, as DNA: TGTGCCAGCAGCGTAAGACAGGGGGCGTTTAACACTGAAGCTTTCTTT.

This sequence joins TRBV12-3 or TRBV12-4 and TRBJ1-2, with D possibly TRBD1 on 5 matching bases. This CDR3 contains 13 residues. The germline V and J ends were trimmed by 7 bases and 7 bases, with 16 bases remaining between them. The chain's CDR3 is CASTPGGYSGYTF. In nucleotides, the CDR3 is TGTGCCAGCACCCCCGGGGGTTACTCTGGCTACACCTTC.

The rearrangement uses TRBV4-2 and TRBJ2-4, with D possibly being TRBD2 (6 bases). Trimming removed 0 bases at V and 1 base at J, with 10 bases between. The CDR3 covers 16 residues. Germline V gene lookup returns CDR1 LGHNA and CDR2 YNFKEQ. The CDR3 nucleotides are TGTGCCAGCAGCCAAGAACGCGGGATGGCCAAAAACATTCAGTACTTC. Translated: CASSQERGMAKNIQYF.

The chain has TRBV3-1 (or the pseudogene TRBV3-2) and TRBJ1-4; TRBD1 might be the D (6 bases). Germline V gives CDR1 LGHDT, CDR2 YNNKEL (reference sequence). There are 12 residues in the CDR3. V lost 6 bases and J 8 bases, leaving 10 bases between the germline ends. The CDR3 DNA sequence: TGTGCCAGCAGAAGGGGGGGGGAAAAACTGTTTTTT. It codes for CASRRGGEKLFF.

The rearrangement joins TRBV5-1 to TRBJ1-1, with 9 positions matching TRBD1. This CDR3 is built from 13 residues. In germline, CDR1 is SGHRS, CDR2 YFSETQ. V was pared by 0 bases and J by 11 bases, with 5 bases of the junction left unmatched. The CDR3 spells CASSLGDREDAFF. Here the CDR3 DNA reads TGCGCCAGCAGCTTGGGGGACAGGGAAGATGCTTTCTTT.

The rearrangement links TRBV11-3 to TRBJ1-3, with TRBD1 matching 7 bases. J lost 2 bases, V lost 3 bases, and 7 bases had no gene match. The CDR3 is made up of 16 amino acids. From germline, CDR1 is SGHNT and CDR2 YENEEA. The DNA of the CDR3 is TGTGCCAGCAGCTTGGGCGAGGGGGCGGCTGGAAACACCATATATTTT. It encodes CASSLGEGAAGNTIYF.

The chain carries TRBV9 and TRBJ2-1; 9 bases line up with TRBD2. Germline CDR1 is SGDLS and CDR2 is YYNGEE. CDR3 size: 13 residues. After removal of 4 bases from V and 6 bases from J, the junction contained 2 bases not matched to a gene. CDR3 nucleotide sequence: TGTGCCAGCAGCTCGGGACTAGCCAATGAGCAGTTCTTC. Its translation: CASSSGLANEQFF. Using reference TRBV9 and TRBJ2-1 for the parts outside the CDR3, the full variable domain is DSGVTQTPKHLITATGQRVTLRCSPRSGDLSVYWYQQSLDQGLQFLIQYYNGEERAKGNILERFSAQQFPDLHSELNLSSLELGDSALYFCASSSGLANEQFFGPGTRLTVL.